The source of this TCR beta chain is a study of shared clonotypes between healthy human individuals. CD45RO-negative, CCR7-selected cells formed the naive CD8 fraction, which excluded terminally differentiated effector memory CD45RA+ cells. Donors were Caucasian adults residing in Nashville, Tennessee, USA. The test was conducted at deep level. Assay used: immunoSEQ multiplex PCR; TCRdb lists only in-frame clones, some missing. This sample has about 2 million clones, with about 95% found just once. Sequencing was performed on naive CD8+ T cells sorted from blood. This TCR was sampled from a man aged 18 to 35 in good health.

The CDR3 loop reads CASSEDQTSTDTQYF. In DNA form, the CDR3 reads TGTGCCAGCAGTGAAGATCAGACTAGCACAGATACGCAGTATTTT. The V and J genes are TRBV2 and TRBJ2-3, with no clear D. V was pared by 1 base and J by 0 bases, with 8 bases between. This CDR3 region has 15 residues. Germline assignment: CDR1 SNHLY and CDR2 FYNNEI. The entire variable domain, with the rest obtained from reference TRBV2 and TRBJ2-3, is as follows: EPEVTQTPSHQVTQMGQEVILRCVPISNHLYFYWYRQILGQKVEFLVSFYNNEISEKSEIFDDQFSVERPDGSNFTLKIRSTKLEDSAMYFCASSEDQTSTDTQYFGPGTRLTVL.